Described below is a single T cell receptor (beta chain) sequence and its context. Antigen unknown. This CDR3 is 16 amino acids long. Germline CDR1 reads SEHNR; CDR2 reads FQNEAQ (reference sequence). The J segment lost 2 bases and the V segment lost 2 bases, leaving 7 bases of the junction unmatched. 60 Vbeta and 13 Jbeta primers were used in PCR. Method: immunoSEQ multiplex PCR; TCRdb's copy keeps in-frame clones and lacks some. The sample consists of 130,000 or so clones, around 76% of them appearing once. The data belong to a study of cytomegalovirus exposure and HLA in healthy donors. Notes on the study in general: What a later analysis showed was that several of the most significant clusters appeared linked to common viral pathogens. Reportedly, a later analysis found an Asian-associated ancestry cluster had fewer N-insertions than the roughly 630-donor mean. Rare sequences made up most TCRs, while some public TCRs were found in many donors. Immune exposure information available was restricted to CMV serostatus.

This sequence was found in a male donor in good health and CMV-seronegative. The chain carries TRBV7-9 and TRBJ2-5; the match to TRBD2 covers 8 bases. Source material: PBMCs. CDR3: CASSLRLALGQETQYF. CDR3 bases: TGTGCCAGCAGCTTAAGACTAGCGTTAGGGCAAGAGACCCAGTACTTC. The whole variable domain, filled in from reference TRBV7-9 and TRBJ2-5, reads DTGVSQNPRHKITKRGQNVTFRCDPISEHNRLYWYRQTLGQGPEFLTYFQNEAQLEKSRLLSDRFSAERPKGSFSTLEIQRTEQGDSAMYLCASSLRLALGQETQYFGPGTRLLVL.